This T cell receptor (beta chain) was identified during a study of cytomegalovirus exposure and HLA in healthy donors. General study points: Reported performance of the classifier showed diagnosis of cytomegalovirus status with high specificity and sensitivity.

Separate from the 666-subject first cohort, the approximately 120-subject validation cohort was the one that the donors belonged to. The CDR3 is 14 amino acids. The trim removed 4 bases at V and 2 bases at J, leaving 3 bases unmatched. Germline V CDR1 and CDR2: SGDLS, YYNGEE. Concerning this clone itself: The target antigen is unknown.

Profiling relied on immunoSEQ multiplex PCR, and the TCRdb table lists in-frame clones only, not all of them. The sample records about 110,000 clones, approximately 85% being singletons. The chain carries TRBV9 and TRBJ2-7; 10 nucleotides line up with TRBD1. Input material: PBMCs. This clonotype was sampled from a young woman in good health and CMV-seronegative. CDR3 sequence: CASSYGTGAYEQYF. DNA for the CDR3: TGTGCCAGCAGCTACGGGACAGGGGCCTACGAGCAGTACTTC.